This TCR beta chain is drawn from a study of blood T cell repertoires in COVID-19. Study-level background: In each case, the material was cDNA or gDNA derived from T cells, B-cell-depleted T cells, or PBMCs.

Seattle cases were enrolled at active infection and followed longitudinally. The V segment lost 4 bases and the J segment 3 bases; nucleotides outside the gene matches: 1. The CDR3 runs 13 residues. The V gene's germline CDR1 is LGHDT and CDR2 YNNKEL (reference sequence). The protocol was immunoSEQ multiplex PCR, while the TCRdb copy is restricted to in-frame clones and leaves out a portion. Of approximately 290,000 clones listed, approximately 90% are singletons. This receptor was obtained from a woman aged 30 to 39 with COVID-19, enrolled during active disease. The chain couples TRBV3-1 (or the pseudogene TRBV3-2) to TRBJ2-5, with 8 bases matching TRBD1. The sample was peripheral blood. The CDR3 coding sequence is TGTGCCAGCAGCCCGACAGGGGAAGAGACCCAGTACTTC. Its translation is CASSPTGEETQYF.